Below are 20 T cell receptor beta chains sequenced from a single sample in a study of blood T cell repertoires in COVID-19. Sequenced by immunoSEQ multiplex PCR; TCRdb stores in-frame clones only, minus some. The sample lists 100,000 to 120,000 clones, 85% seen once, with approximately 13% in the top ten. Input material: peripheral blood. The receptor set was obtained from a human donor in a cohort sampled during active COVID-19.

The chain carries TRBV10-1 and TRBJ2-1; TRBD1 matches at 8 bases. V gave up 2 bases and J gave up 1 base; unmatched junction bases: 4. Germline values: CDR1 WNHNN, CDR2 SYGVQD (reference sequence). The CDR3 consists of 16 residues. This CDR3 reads CASSEADRGSYNEQFF. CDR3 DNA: TGCGCCAGCAGTGAGGCTGACAGGGGATCCTACAATGAGCAGTTCTTC.

The chain's CDR3 is CASSLGAAGNNSPLHF. CDR3 coding DNA: TGTGCCAGCAGCTTGGGAGCAGCAGGAAATAATTCACCCCTCCACTTT. The chain uses TRBV5-6 and TRBJ1-6; unclear D gene. CDR1 is SGHDT and CDR2 is YYEEEE in the germline V gene. CDR3 length: 16 amino acids. V was trimmed by 0 bases and J by 5 bases, leaving 12 bases between them.

Here the CDR3 DNA reads TGTGCCAGCAGCTATCGGACTAGCGGGGACGCTGGGTATTTT. It yields the protein CASSYRTSGDAGYF. This sequence joins TRBV7-2 and TRBJ2-3, with TRBD2 matching over 12 bases. The CDR3 runs 14 residues. Trimming removed 4 bases from V and 14 bases from J; junction bases left unmatched: 10. Looked up from germline, CDR1 is SGHTA and CDR2 is FQGNSA.

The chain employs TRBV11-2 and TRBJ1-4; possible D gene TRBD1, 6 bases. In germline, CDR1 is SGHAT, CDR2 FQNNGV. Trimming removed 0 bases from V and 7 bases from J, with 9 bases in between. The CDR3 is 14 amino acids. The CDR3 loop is CASSLETTGEKLFF. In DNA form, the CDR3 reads TGTGCCAGCAGCTTAGAGACGACAGGTGAAAAACTGTTTTTT.

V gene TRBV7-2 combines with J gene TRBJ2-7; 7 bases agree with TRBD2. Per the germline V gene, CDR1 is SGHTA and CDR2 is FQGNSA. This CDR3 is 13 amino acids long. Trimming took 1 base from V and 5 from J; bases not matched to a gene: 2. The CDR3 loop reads CASSLVAGDEQYF. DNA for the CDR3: TGTGCCAGCAGCTTAGTGGCGGGGGACGAGCAGTACTTC.

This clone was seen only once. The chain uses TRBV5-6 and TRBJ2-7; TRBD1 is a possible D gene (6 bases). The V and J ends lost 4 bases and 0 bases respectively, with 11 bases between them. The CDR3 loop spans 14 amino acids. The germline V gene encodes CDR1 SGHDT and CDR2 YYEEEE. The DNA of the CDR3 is TGTGCCAGCAGCCAGGGGATGGGCTCCTACGAGCAGTACTTC. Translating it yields CASSQGMGSYEQYF.

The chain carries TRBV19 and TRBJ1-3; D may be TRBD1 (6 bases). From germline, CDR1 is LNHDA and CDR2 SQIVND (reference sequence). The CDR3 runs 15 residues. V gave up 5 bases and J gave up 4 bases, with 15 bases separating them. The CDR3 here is CASSPRGGEGNTIYF. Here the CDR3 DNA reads TGTGCCAGTAGTCCCCGAGGGGGGGAAGGAAACACCATATATTTT.

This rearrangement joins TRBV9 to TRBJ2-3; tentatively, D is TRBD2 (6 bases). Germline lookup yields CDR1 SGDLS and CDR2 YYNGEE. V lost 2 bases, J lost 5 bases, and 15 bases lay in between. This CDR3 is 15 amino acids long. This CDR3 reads CASSVPREARDTQYF. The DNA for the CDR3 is TGTGCCAGCAGCGTGCCCAGGGAGGCTCGAGATACGCAGTATTTT. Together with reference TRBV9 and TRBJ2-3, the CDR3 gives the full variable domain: DSGVTQTPKHLITATGQRVTLRCSPRSGDLSVYWYQQSLDQGLQFLIQYYNGEERAKGNILERFSAQQFPDLHSELNLSSLELGDSALYFCASSVPREARDTQYFGPGTRLTVL.

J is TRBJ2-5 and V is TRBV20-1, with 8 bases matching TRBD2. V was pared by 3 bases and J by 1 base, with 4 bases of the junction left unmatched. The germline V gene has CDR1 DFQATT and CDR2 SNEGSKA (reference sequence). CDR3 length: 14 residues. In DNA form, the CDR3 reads TGCAGTGCTAGTCGGCGGGGGGCCCAAGAGACCCAGTACTTC. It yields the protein CSASRRGAQETQYF.

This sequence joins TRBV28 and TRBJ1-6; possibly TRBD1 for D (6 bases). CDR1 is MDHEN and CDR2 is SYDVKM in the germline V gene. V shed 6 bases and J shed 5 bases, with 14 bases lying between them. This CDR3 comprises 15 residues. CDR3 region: CASRGKQGDNSPLHF. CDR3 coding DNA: TGTGCCAGCAGGGGAAAACAGGGAGATAATTCACCCCTCCACTTT.

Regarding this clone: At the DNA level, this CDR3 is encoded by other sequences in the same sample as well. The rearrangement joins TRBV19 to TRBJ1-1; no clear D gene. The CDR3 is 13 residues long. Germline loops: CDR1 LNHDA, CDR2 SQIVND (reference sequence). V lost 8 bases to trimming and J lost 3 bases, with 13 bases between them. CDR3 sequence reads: CASGRGPYTEAFF. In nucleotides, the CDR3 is TGTGCCAGTGGAAGAGGGCCGTACACTGAAGCTTTCTTT.

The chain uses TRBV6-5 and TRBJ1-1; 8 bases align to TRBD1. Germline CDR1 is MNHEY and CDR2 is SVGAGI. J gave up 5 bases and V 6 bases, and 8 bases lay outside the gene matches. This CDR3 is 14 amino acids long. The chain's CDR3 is CASSQGATWTEAFF. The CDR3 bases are TGTGCCAGCAGCCAGGGGGCGACGTGGACTGAAGCTTTCTTT.

CDR3 region: CASSLAGPNENEQYF. The DNA of the CDR3 is TGTGCCAGCAGTTTAGCGGGACCCAATGAGAACGAGCAGTACTTC. This rearrangement joins TRBV6-6 to TRBJ2-7; 8 bases fit TRBD2. Germline CDR1 is MNHNY and CDR2 is SVGAGI (reference sequence). This CDR3 has 15 residues. The J segment lost 5 bases and the V segment lost 4 bases, leaving 10 bases of the junction unmatched.

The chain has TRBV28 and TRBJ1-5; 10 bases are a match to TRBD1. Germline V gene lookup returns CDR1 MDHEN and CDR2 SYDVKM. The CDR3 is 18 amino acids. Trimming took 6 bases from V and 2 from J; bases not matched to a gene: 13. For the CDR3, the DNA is TGTGCCAGCAGACCTCCGGGACAGGGGTGGGAGGGCAATCAGCCCCAGCATTTT. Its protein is CASRPPGQGWEGNQPQHF.

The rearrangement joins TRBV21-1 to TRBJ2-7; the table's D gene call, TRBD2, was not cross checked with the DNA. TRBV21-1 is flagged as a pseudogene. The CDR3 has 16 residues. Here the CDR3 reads CASSPLLLWRGYEQYF. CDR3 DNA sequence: TGTGCCAGCAGCCCACTACTGCTCTGGCGGGGGTACGAGCAGTACTTC.

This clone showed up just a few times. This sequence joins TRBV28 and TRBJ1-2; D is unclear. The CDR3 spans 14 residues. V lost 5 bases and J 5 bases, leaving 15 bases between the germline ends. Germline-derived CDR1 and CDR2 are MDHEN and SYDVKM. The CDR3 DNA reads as TGTGCCAGCAGTGGAGGTGGCAGAGCTTATGGCTACACCTTC. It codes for CASSGGGRAYGYTF.

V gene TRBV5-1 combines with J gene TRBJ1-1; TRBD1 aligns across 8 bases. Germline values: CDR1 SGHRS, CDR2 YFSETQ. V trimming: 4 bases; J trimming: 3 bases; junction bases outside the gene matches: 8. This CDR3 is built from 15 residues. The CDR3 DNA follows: TGCGCCAGCAGCGCAGGACAGGGTGAGTACACTGAAGCTTTCTTT. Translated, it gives CASSAGQGEYTEAFF.

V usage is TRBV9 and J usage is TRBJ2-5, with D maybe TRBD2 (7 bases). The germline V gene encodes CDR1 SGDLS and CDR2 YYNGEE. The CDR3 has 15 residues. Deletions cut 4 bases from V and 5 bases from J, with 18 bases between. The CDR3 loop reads CASSPRQGRVETQYF. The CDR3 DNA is TGTGCCAGCAGCCCCCGCCAGGGGAGGGTTGAGACCCAGTACTTC.

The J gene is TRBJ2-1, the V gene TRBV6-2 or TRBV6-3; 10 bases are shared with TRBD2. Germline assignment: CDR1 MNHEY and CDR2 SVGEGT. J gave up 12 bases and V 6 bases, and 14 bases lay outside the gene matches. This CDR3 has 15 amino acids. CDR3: CASSHGGSGGRGQFF. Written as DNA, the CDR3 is TGTGCCAGCAGCCACGGGGGTAGCGGGGGGAGGGGGCAGTTCTTC.

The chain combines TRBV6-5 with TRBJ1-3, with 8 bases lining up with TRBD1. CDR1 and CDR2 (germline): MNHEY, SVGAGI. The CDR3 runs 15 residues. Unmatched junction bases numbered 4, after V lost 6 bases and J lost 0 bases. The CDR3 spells CASRDDRGSGNTIYF. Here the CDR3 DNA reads TGTGCCAGCAGGGACGACAGGGGCTCTGGAAACACCATATATTTT.